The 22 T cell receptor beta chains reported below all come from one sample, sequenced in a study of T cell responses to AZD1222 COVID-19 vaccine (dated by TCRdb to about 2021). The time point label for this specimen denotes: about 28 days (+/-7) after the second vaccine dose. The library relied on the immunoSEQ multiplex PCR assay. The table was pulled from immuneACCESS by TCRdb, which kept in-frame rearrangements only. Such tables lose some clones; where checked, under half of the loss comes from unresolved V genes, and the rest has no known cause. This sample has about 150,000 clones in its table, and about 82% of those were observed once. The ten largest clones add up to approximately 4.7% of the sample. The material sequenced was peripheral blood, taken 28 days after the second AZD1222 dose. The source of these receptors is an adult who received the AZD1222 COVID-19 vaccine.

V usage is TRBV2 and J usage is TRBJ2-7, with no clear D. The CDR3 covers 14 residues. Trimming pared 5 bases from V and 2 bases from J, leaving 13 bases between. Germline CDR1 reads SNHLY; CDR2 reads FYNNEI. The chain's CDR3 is CASSPLTEPYEQYF. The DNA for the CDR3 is TGTGCCAGCAGTCCCCTGACGGAGCCCTACGAGCAGTACTTC.

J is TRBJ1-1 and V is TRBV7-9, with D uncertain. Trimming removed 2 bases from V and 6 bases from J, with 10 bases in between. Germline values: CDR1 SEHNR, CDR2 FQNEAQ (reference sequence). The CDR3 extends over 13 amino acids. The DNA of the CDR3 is TGTGCCAGCAGCTTAATCCCCGCTGCTGAAGCTTTCTTT. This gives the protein CASSLIPAAEAFF.

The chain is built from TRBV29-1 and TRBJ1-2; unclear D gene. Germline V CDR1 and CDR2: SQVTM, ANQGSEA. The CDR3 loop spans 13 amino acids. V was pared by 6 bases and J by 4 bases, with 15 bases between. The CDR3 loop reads CSVMVPSGYGYTF. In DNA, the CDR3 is TGCAGCGTAATGGTTCCCTCGGGCTATGGCTACACCTTC.

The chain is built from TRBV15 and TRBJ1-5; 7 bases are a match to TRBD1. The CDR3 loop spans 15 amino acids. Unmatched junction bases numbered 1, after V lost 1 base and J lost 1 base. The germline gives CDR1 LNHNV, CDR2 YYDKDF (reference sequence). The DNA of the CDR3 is TGTGCCACCAGCAGAGGGGACAGCAGCAATCAGCCCCAGCATTTT. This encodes CATSRGDSSNQPQHF.

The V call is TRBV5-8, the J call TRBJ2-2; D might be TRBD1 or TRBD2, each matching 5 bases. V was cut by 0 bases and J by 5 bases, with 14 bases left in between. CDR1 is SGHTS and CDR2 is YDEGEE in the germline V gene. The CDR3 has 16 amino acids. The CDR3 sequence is CASSLGGPAGTGELFF. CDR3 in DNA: TGTGCCAGCAGCTTGGGGGGACCCGCCGGGACCGGGGAGCTGTTTTTT.

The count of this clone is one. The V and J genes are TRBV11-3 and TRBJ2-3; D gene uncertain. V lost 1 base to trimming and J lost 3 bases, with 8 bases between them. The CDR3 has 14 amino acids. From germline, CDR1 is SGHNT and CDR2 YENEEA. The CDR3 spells CASSLVGFTDTQYF. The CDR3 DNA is TGTGCCAGCAGCTTAGTAGGTTTTACAGATACGCAGTATTTT.

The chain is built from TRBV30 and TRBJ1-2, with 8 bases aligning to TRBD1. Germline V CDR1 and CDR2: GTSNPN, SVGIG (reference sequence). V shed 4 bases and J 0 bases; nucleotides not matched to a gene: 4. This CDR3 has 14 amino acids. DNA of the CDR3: TGTGCCTGGACCGGGACAGGTGCTAACTATGGCTACACCTTC. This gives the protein CAWTGTGANYGYTF.

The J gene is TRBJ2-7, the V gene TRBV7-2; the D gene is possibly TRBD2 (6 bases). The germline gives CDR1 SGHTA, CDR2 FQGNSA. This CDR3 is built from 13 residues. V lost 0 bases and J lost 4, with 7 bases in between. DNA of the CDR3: TGTGCCAGCAGCTTAGCGGGGGGTTACGAGCAGTACTTC. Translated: CASSLAGGYEQYF.

CDR3 in DNA: TGTGCCAGCAGGGGGTCAGGACTAGCGGGGGATACGCAGTATTTT. Translation: CASRGSGLAGDTQYF. The chain uses TRBV2 and TRBJ2-3; 12 bases agree with TRBD2. Germline-derived CDR1 and CDR2 are SNHLY and FYNNEI. The V and J ends lost 6 bases and 6 bases, in that order; junction bases with no gene match: 7. The CDR3 spans 15 residues.

CDR3: CASSGLAGGTGELFF. CDR3 bases: TGTGCCAGCAGCGGACTAGCGGGGGGGACCGGGGAGCTGTTTTTT. This chain links TRBV2 with TRBJ2-2; 15 nucleotides match TRBD2. From germline, CDR1 is SNHLY and CDR2 FYNNEI. This CDR3 has 15 amino acids. V trimming: 6 bases; J trimming: 5 bases; junction bases outside the gene matches: 1.

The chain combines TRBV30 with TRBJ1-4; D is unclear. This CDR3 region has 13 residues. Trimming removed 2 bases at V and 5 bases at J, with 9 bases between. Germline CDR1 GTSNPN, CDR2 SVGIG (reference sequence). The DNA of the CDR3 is TGTGCCTGGAGTTGGGTCGGGAATGAAAAACTGTTTTTT. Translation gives CAWSWVGNEKLFF.

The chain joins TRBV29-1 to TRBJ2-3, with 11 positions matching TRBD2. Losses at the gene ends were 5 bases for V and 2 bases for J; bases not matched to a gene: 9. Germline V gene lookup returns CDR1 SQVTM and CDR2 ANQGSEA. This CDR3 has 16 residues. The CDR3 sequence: CSVSGPTSGNTDTQYF. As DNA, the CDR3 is TGCAGCGTTAGCGGGCCGACTAGCGGGAACACAGATACGCAGTATTTT.

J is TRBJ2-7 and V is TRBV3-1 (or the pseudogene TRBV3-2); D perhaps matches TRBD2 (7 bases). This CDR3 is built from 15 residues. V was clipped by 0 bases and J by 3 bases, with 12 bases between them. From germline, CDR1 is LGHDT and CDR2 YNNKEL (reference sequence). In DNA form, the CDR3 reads TGTGCCAGCAGCCAAGAGGGGGGGGCGGGCTACGAGCAGTACTTC. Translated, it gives CASSQEGGAGYEQYF.

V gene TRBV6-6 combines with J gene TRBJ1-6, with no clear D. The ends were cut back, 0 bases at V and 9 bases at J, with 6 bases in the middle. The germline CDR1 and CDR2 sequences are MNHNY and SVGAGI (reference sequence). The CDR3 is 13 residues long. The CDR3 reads CASSYSSGSPLHF. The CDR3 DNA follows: TGTGCCAGCAGTTACTCTTCTGGTTCACCCCTCCACTTT.

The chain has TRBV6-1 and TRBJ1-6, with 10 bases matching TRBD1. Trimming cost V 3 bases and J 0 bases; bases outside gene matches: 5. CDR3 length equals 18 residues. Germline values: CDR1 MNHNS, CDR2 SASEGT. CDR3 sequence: CASSEDRGGSSYNSPLHF. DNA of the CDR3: TGTGCCAGCAGTGAGGACAGGGGGGGTAGCTCCTATAATTCACCCCTCCACTTT.

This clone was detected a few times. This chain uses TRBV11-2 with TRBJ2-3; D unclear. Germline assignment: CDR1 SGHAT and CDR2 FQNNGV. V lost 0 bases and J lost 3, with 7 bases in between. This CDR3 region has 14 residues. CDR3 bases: TGTGCCAGCAGCTTAGATACGGAGACAGATACGCAGTATTTT. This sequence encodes CASSLDTETDTQYF.

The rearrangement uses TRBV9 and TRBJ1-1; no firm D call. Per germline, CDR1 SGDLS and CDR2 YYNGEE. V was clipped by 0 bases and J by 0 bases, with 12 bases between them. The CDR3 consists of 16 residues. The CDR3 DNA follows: TGTGCCAGCAGCGTAGGGGTTGTTGGGTTGAACACTGAAGCTTTCTTT. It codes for CASSVGVVGLNTEAFF.

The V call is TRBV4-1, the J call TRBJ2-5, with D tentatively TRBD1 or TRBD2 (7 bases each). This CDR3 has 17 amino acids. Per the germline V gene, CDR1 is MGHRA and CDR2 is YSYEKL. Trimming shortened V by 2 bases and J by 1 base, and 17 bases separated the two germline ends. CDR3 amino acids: CASSQLQGRGLQETQYF. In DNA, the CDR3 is TGCGCCAGCAGCCAATTACAGGGGAGGGGACTCCAAGAGACCCAGTACTTC.

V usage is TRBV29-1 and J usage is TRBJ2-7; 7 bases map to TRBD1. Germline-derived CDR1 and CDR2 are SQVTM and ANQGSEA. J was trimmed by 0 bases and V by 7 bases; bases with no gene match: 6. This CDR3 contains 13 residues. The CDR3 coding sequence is TGCAGCGCCCGGACAGGAACCTCCTACGAGCAGTACTTC. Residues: CSARTGTSYEQYF.

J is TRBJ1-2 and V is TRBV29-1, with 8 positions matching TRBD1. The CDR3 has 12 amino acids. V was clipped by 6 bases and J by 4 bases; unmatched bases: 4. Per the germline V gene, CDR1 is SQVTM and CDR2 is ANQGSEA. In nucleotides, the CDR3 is TGCAGCGTCCGGACAGGGACCTATGGCTACACCTTC. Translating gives CSVRTGTYGYTF.

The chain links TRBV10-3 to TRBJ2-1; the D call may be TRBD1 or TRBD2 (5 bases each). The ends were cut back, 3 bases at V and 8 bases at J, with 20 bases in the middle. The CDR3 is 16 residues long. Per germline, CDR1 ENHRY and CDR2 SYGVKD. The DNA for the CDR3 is TGTGCCATCAGTGAACTTCGGCAGGGTATCGGGGATGAGCAGTTCTTC. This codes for CAISELRQGIGDEQFF.

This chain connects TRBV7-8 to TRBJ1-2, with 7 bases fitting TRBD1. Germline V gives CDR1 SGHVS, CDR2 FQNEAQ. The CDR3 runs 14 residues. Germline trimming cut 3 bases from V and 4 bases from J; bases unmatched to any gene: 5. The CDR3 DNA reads TGTGCCAGCAGCTTGGGGGACAGAGGCTATGGCTACACCTTC. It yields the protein CASSLGDRGYGYTF.